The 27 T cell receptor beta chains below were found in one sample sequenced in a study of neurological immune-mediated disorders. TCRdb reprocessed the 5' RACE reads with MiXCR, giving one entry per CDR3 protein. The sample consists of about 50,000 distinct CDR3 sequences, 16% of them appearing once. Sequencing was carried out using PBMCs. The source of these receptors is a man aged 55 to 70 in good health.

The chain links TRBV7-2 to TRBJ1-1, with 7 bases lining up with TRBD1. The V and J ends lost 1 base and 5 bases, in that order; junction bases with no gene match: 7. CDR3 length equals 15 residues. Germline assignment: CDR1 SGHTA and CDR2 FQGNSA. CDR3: CASSLVVGGDTEAFF. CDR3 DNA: TGTGCCAGCAGCTTAGTAGTAGGGGGCGATACTGAAGCTTTCTTT.

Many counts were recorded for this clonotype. CDR3 protein: CASSSQRPSSGANVLTF. The CDR3 bases are TGTGCCAGCAGCTCCCAACGTCCCAGCTCTGGGGCCAACGTCCTGACTTTC. The genes are TRBV14 and TRBJ2-6, with D hard to call. V lost 5 bases, J lost 0 bases, and 14 bases lay in between. The CDR3 is 17 amino acids. Germline lookup yields CDR1 SGHDN and CDR2 FVKESK.

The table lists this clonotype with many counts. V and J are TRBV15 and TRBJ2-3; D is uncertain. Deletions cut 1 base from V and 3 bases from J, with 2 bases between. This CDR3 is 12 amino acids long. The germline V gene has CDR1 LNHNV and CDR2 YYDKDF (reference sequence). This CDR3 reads CATSRGTDTQYF. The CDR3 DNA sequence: TGTGCCACCAGCAGAGGTACAGATACGCAGTATTTT.

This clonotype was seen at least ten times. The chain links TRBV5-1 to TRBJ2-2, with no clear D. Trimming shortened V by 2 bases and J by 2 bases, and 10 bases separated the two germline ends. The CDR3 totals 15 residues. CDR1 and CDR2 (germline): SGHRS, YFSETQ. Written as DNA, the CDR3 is TGCGCCAGCAGCTTTAACCCCACCAACACCGGGGAGCTGTTTTTT. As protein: CASSFNPTNTGELFF.

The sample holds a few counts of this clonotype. The CDR3 DNA sequence: TGTGCCAGCAGACAGACAGGGTTAAACTACGAGCAGTACTTC. Its protein product is CASRQTGLNYEQYF. The chain recombines TRBV2 with TRBJ2-7, with 7 positions matching TRBD1. After removal of 6 bases from V and 3 bases from J, the junction contained 8 bases not matched to a gene. This CDR3 is 14 amino acids long. Germline V lookup: CDR1 SNHLY, CDR2 FYNNEI.

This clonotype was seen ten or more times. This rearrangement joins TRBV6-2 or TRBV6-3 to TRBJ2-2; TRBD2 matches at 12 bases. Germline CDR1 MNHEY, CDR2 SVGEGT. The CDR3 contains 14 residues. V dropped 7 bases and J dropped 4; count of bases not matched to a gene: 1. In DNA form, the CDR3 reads TGTGCCAGCAAACTAGCGGGAGGCACCGGGGAGCTGTTTTTT. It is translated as CASKLAGGTGELFF.

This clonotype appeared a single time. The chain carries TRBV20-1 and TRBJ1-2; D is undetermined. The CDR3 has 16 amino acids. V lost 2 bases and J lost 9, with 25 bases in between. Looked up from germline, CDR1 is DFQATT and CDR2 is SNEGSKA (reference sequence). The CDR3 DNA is TGCAGTGCTAGACCGGGCGGCAGGCCTTCCGTGTATAGCTACACCTTC. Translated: CSARPGGRPSVYSYTF.

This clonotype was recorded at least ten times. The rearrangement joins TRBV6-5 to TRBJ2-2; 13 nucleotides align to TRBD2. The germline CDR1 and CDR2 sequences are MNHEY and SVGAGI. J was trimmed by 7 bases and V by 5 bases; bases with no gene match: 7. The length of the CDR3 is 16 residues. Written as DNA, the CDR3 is TGTGCCAGCAGTCGCGGACTAGCGGGAGCTGGCGGGGAGCTGTTTTTT. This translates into CASSRGLAGAGGELFF.

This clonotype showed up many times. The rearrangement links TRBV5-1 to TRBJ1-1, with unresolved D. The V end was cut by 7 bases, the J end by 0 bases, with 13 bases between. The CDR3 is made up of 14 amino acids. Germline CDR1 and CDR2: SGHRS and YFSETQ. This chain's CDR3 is CASALGGLNTEAFF. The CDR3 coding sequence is TGCGCCAGCGCCTTGGGAGGTCTGAACACTGAAGCTTTCTTT.

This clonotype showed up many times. CDR3 amino acids: CASSQGAGNTYNEQFF. In DNA form, the CDR3 reads TGCGCCAGCAGCCAAGGGGCAGGGAACACCTACAATGAGCAGTTCTTC. J is TRBJ2-1 and V is TRBV5-1; tentative D call: TRBD1 (5 bases). CDR3 length: 16 residues. Germline CDR1 SGHRS, CDR2 YFSETQ. The V end was cut by 4 bases, the J end by 2 bases, with 16 bases between.

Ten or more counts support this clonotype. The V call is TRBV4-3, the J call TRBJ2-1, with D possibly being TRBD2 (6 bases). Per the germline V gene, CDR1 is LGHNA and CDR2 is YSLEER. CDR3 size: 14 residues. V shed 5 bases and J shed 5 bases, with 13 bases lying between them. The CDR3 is CASSSGGTDNEQFF. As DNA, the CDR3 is TGCGCCAGCAGCAGTGGGGGGACGGACAATGAGCAGTTCTTC.

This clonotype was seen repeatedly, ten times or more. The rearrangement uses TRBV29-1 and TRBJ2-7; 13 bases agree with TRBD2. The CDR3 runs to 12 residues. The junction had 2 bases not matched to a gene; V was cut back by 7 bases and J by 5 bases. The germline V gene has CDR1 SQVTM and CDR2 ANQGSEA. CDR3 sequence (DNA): TGCAGCGCCACTAGCGGGAGGGACGAGCAGTACTTC. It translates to CSATSGRDEQYF.

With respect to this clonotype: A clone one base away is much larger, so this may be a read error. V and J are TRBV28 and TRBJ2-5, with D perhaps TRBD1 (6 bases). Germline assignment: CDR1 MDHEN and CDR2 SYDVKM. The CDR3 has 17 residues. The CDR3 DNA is TGTGTCAGCAGTTTACGACAACTGGGACACAACCAAGAGACCCAGTACTTC. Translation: CVSSLRQLGHNQETQYF.

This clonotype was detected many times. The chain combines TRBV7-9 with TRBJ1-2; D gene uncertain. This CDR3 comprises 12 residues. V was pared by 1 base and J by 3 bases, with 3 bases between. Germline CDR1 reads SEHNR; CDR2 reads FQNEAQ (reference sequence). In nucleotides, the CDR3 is TGTGCCAGCAGCTTAGACCACTATGGCTACACCTTC. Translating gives CASSLDHYGYTF.

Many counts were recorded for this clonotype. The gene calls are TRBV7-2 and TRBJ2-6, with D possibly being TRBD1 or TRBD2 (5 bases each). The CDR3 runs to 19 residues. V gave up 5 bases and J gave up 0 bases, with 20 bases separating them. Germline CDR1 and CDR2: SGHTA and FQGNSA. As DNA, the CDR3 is TGTGCCAGCAGCCCCCGAGAGCGTTTTGGGGGCTCTGGGGCCAACGTCCTGACTTTC. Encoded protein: CASSPRERFGGSGANVLTF.

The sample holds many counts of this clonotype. The CDR3, as DNA: TGCAGCTATCGACAGTTCTACTTC. It yields the protein CSYRQFYF. The rearrangement links TRBV29-1 to TRBJ2-7; possible D gene TRBD1, 5 bases. The CDR3 has 8 amino acids. Trimming stripped 8 bases from V and 13 bases from J, with 12 bases between. Per germline, CDR1 SQVTM and CDR2 ANQGSEA.

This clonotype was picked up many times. CDR3 residues: CASSLRENQPQHF. CDR3 in DNA: TGTGCCAGCAGTTTGAGGGAGAATCAGCCCCAGCATTTT. The V gene is TRBV27, the J gene TRBJ1-5, with D uncertain. The CDR3 sequence is 13 residues long. Trimming took 3 bases from V and 4 from J, leaving 7 bases between them. The germline V gene encodes CDR1 MNHEY and CDR2 SMNVEV (reference sequence).

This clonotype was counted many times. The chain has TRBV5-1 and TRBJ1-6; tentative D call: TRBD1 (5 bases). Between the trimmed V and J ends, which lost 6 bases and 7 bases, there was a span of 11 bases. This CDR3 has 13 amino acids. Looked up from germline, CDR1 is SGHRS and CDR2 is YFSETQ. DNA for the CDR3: TGCGCCAGCACCGAAGACAGAAATTCACCCCTCCACTTT. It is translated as CASTEDRNSPLHF.

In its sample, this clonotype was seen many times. This CDR3 reads CASSLFGRLETQYF. CDR3 coding DNA: TGTGCCAGCAGTTTATTCGGCCGGCTAGAGACCCAGTACTTC. The rearrangement uses TRBV28 and TRBJ2-5; D gene unclear. The CDR3 loop spans 14 amino acids. The germline V gene encodes CDR1 MDHEN and CDR2 SYDVKM. V was shortened by 1 base and J by 4 bases, with 10 bases between the two germline ends.

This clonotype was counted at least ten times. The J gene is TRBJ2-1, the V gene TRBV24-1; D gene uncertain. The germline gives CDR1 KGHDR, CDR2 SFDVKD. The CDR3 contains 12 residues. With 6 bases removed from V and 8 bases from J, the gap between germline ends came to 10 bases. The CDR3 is CATSSFRDEQFF. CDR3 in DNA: TGTGCCACCAGTTCATTTAGGGATGAGCAGTTCTTC.

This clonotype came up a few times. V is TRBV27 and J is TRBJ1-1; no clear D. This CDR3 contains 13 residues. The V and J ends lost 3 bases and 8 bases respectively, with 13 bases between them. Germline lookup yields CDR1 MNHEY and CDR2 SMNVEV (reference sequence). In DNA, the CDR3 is TGTGCCAGCAGTTTGTTCCGGCATACCGAAGCTTTCTTT. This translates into CASSLFRHTEAFF.

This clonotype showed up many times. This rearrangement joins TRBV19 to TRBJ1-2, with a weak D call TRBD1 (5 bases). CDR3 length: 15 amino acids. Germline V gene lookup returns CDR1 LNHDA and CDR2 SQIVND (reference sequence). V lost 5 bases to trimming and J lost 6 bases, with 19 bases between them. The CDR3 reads CASSSPGLLTHGYTF. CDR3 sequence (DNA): TGTGCCAGTAGTTCACCGGGACTACTCACACATGGCTACACCTTC. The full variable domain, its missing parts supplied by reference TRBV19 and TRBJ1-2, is DGGITQSPKYLFRKEGQNVTLSCEQNLNHDAMYWYRQDPGQGLRLIYYSQIVNDFQKGDIAEGYSVSREKKESFPLTVTSAQKNPTAFYLCASSSPGLLTHGYTFGSGTRLTVV.

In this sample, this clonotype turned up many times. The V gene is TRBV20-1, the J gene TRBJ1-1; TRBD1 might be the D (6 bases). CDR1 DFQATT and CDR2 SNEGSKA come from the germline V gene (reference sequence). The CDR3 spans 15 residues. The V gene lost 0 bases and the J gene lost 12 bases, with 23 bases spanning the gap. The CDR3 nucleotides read TGCAGTGCTAGAGAGGAGTCTGGCAGATCCAGGGGAACTTTCTTT. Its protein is CSAREESGRSRGTFF.

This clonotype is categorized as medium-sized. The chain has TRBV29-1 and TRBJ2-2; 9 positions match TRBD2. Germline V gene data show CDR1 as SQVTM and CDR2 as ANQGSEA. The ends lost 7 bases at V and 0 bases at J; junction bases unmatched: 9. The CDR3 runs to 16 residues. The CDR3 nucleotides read TGCAGCGCCCGACTAGCGGAGACAGCGAACACCGGGGAGCTGTTTTTT. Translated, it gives CSARLAETANTGELFF.

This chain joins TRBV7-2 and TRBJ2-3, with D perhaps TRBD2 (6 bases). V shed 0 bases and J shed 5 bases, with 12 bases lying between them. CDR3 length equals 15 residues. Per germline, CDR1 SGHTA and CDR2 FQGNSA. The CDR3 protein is CASSLAPGAGDTQYF. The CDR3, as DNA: TGTGCCAGCAGCTTAGCGCCGGGAGCCGGAGATACGCAGTATTTT.

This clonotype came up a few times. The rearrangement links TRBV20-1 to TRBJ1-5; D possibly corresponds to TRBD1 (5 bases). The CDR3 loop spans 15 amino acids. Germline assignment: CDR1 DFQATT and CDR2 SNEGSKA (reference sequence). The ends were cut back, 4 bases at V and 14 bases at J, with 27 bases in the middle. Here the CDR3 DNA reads TGCAGTGCTAACAAGGCAGGGTCGGGCAATCAGACCAAGCATTTT. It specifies CSANKAGSGNQTKHF.

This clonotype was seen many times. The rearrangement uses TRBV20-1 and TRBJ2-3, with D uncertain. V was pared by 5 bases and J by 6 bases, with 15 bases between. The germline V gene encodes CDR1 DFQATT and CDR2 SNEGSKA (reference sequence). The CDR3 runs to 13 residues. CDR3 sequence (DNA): TGCAGTGCTGCTCGGGCCGGTCCTGATACGCAGTATTTT. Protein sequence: CSAARAGPDTQYF.